Presented here are 18 T cell receptor beta chains from one specimen sequenced in a study of blood T cell repertoires in COVID-19. Generated by immunoSEQ multiplex PCR, the TCRdb table keeps only in-frame clones and is missing some. The repertoire has 320,000 or so clones, over 80% of them found once; the top ten carry less than 5.5%. The sequencing sample was made of PBMCs or T cells enriched from blood (not recorded which). The source is a man aged 25-40 years who had recovered from COVID-19.

The rearrangement joins TRBV7-8 to TRBJ1-1, with D unclear. Between the trimmed V and J ends, which lost 5 bases and 5 bases, there was a span of 9 bases. Germline V gene sequence: CDR1 SGHVS, CDR2 FQNEAQ. This CDR3 has 12 residues. CDR3 amino acids: CASSPRGTEAFF. CDR3 sequence (DNA): TGTGCCAGCAGCCCAAGAGGGACTGAAGCTTTCTTT.

The V and J genes are TRBV5-1 and TRBJ2-5, with D tentatively TRBD1 (6 bases). V was clipped by 1 base and J by 4 bases, with 14 bases between them. CDR3 length: 15 amino acids. Germline V CDR1 and CDR2: SGHRS, YFSETQ. The CDR3 reads CASSLMGRGPETQYF. In DNA, the CDR3 is TGCGCCAGCAGCTTGATGGGCAGGGGCCCAGAGACCCAGTACTTC.

V is TRBV30 and J is TRBJ1-1; D remains unclear. V was shortened by 3 bases and J by 0 bases, with 11 bases between the two germline ends. Germline-derived CDR1 and CDR2 are GTSNPN and SVGIG (reference sequence). The CDR3 has 14 amino acids. In nucleotides, the CDR3 is TGTGCCTGGAGCTCAACATACATGAACACTGAAGCTTTCTTT. It yields the protein CAWSSTYMNTEAFF.

Concerning this clone: The identical CDR3 is also encoded by other nucleotide sequences in the sample. V and J are TRBV19 and TRBJ2-7; 11 positions match TRBD2. CDR1 and CDR2 (germline): LNHDA, SQIVND (reference sequence). The CDR3 loop spans 17 amino acids. V shed 4 bases, J shed 0 bases, and the junction held 8 bases outside the gene matches. The CDR3 sequence is CASSTLLTSGASYEQYF. The CDR3 region has the DNA TGTGCCAGTAGTACTCTTCTGACTAGCGGGGCCTCCTACGAGCAGTACTTC.

The chain combines TRBV7-8 with TRBJ1-2; D is possibly TRBD1 (6 bases). Trimming took 0 bases from V and 8 from J, leaving 16 bases between them. The V gene's germline CDR1 is SGHVS and CDR2 FQNEAQ. The CDR3 length is 15 residues. The CDR3 here is CASSLALSGGRGYTF. DNA of the CDR3: TGTGCCAGCAGCTTAGCTTTATCGGGGGGCAGGGGCTACACCTTC.

The chain links TRBV5-1 to TRBJ2-2; weak D call: TRBD1 (6 bases). Germline V gene sequence: CDR1 SGHRS, CDR2 YFSETQ. Deletions cut 6 bases from V and 7 bases from J, with 13 bases between. The CDR3 extends over 13 amino acids. The CDR3 DNA is TGCGCCAGCAAGGGCCAGGGGAACGGGGAGCTGTTTTTT. Translated: CASKGQGNGELFF.

This sequence joins TRBV6-5 and TRBJ1-2, with D unresolved. CDR1 MNHEY and CDR2 SVGAGI come from the germline V gene. Deletions cut 0 bases from V and 2 bases from J, with 4 bases between. CDR3 length: 13 residues. Written as DNA, the CDR3 is TGTGCCAGCAGTTACTCCACAAACTATGGCTACACCTTC. Its protein product is CASSYSTNYGYTF.

This chain connects TRBV10-3 to TRBJ1-5, with 8 bases matching TRBD1. CDR1 is ENHRY, CDR2 SYGVKD, per germline. The J segment lost 6 bases and the V segment lost 0 bases, leaving 4 bases of the junction unmatched. The CDR3 length is 15 residues. The CDR3 sequence: CAISESVTGGQPQHF. The CDR3 DNA sequence: TGTGCCATCAGTGAGTCTGTAACAGGGGGTCAGCCCCAGCATTTT.

The rearrangement joins TRBV5-5 to TRBJ1-6, with 12 bases fitting TRBD1. V lost 3 bases and J lost 2; bases outside the gene matches: 3. Germline V gives CDR1 SGHKS, CDR2 YYEKEE (reference sequence). The CDR3 is 17 residues long. This chain's CDR3 is CASSWGQGATYNSPLHF. In nucleotides, the CDR3 is TGTGCCAGCAGCTGGGGACAGGGGGCAACCTATAATTCACCCCTCCACTTT.

The V gene is TRBV6-5, the J gene TRBJ1-4, with 10 nucleotides matching TRBD1. Germline V gene data show CDR1 as MNHEY and CDR2 as SVGAGI. This CDR3 comprises 15 residues. J was trimmed by 9 bases and V by 2 bases; bases with no gene match: 6. The CDR3 DNA sequence: TGTGCCAGCAGTTACGTGGGGACAGGGGAGAAAAAACTGTTTTTT. Translated, it gives CASSYVGTGEKKLFF.

V and J are TRBV18 and TRBJ2-5; D may be TRBD1 (6 bases). The length of the CDR3 is 15 residues. CDR1 and CDR2 (germline): KGHSH, LQKENI. V lost 1 base and J lost 1, with 10 bases in between. As DNA, the CDR3 is TGTGCCAGCTCACCACAACAGGGATTCCAAGAGACCCAGTACTTC. It is translated as CASSPQQGFQETQYF.

The CDR3 sequence is CASSIDADYQETQYF. DNA for the CDR3: TGTGCCAGTAGTATAGATGCGGACTACCAAGAGACCCAGTACTTC. The chain employs TRBV19 and TRBJ2-5; a possible D gene is TRBD2 (5 bases). The CDR3 contains 15 residues. In germline, CDR1 is LNHDA, CDR2 SQIVND (reference sequence). V dropped 0 bases and J dropped 0 bases, with 8 bases sitting between them.

This clone was found once. V and J are TRBV11-2 and TRBJ2-5, with D tentatively TRBD1 (6 bases). The germline V gene has CDR1 SGHAT and CDR2 FQNNGV. V lost 3 bases, J lost 2 bases, and 16 bases lay in between. The CDR3 is made up of 16 amino acids. The CDR3 is CASSFSSRDTQETQYF. CDR3 coding DNA: TGTGCCAGCAGCTTCAGCTCACGGGACACACAAGAGACCCAGTACTTC. Supplemented by reference TRBV11-2 and TRBJ2-5, the full variable domain reads EAGVAQSPRYKIIEKRQSVAFWCNPISGHATLYWYQQILGQGPKLLIQFQNNGVVDDSQLPKDRFSAERLKGVDSTLKIQPAKLEDSAVYLCASSFSSRDTQETQYFGPGTRLLVL.

The J gene is TRBJ2-7, the V gene TRBV27; 8 nucleotides match TRBD1. This CDR3 spans 14 amino acids. V dropped 5 bases and J dropped 2; count of bases not matched to a gene: 5. Germline assignment: CDR1 MNHEY and CDR2 SMNVEV (reference sequence). CDR3 bases: TGTGCCAGCAGTATTGGGACAGGTACCTACGAGCAGTACTTC. Translation gives CASSIGTGTYEQYF.

V usage is TRBV19 and J usage is TRBJ2-2; TRBD1 matches at 7 bases. After removal of 2 bases from V and 0 bases from J, the junction contained 6 bases not matched to a gene. The CDR3 is 17 amino acids. Germline CDR1 LNHDA, CDR2 SQIVND (reference sequence). The DNA for the CDR3 is TGTGCCAGTAGTATAATCGGCCAGGGGGCGAACACCGGGGAGCTGTTTTTT. Its translation is CASSIIGQGANTGELFF.

The V and J genes are TRBV11-2 and TRBJ1-6, with D perhaps matching TRBD1 (5 bases). Trimming cost V 4 bases and J 10 bases, with 20 bases left between them. CDR1 is SGHAT and CDR2 is FQNNGV in the germline V gene. The CDR3 covers 16 residues. The CDR3 bases are TGTGCCAGCAGCTCGTCCGGGACGGCGGGGCGATCACCCCTCCACTTT. This sequence encodes CASSSSGTAGRSPLHF. Supplemented by reference TRBV11-2 and TRBJ1-6, the full variable domain reads EAGVAQSPRYKIIEKRQSVAFWCNPISGHATLYWYQQILGQGPKLLIQFQNNGVVDDSQLPKDRFSAERLKGVDSTLKIQPAKLEDSAVYLCASSSSGTAGRSPLHFGNGTRLTVT.

The chain has TRBV19 and TRBJ1-2; D is unclear. V was pared by 3 bases and J by 3 bases, with 8 bases between. The CDR3 is made up of 13 amino acids. Germline CDR1 LNHDA, CDR2 SQIVND (reference sequence). The CDR3 region is CASSMVADYGYTF. Written as DNA, the CDR3 is TGTGCCAGTAGTATGGTGGCGGACTATGGCTACACCTTC. Complete variable domain (other parts from reference TRBV19 and TRBJ1-2): DGGITQSPKYLFRKEGQNVTLSCEQNLNHDAMYWYRQDPGQGLRLIYYSQIVNDFQKGDIAEGYSVSREKKESFPLTVTSAQKNPTAFYLCASSMVADYGYTFGSGTRLTVV.

V is TRBV10-3 and J is TRBJ2-5; D ambiguous. Germline V gene lookup returns CDR1 ENHRY and CDR2 SYGVKD. The CDR3 runs to 12 residues. Trimming left V 7 bases short and J 0 bases short, with 6 bases between. The CDR3 protein is CAIKHDQETQYF. In DNA, the CDR3 is TGTGCCATCAAACACGACCAAGAGACCCAGTACTTC.